The present T cell receptor (beta chain) was sequenced within a study of blood T cells in healthy people across ages. Findings and limits, study-wide: Nothing was known about donor CMV status, and this possibly confounded expanded clonotype changes. TCR beta diversity was tightly associated with the proportion of naive T cells.

The second PCR ran roughly 6 to 12 cycles with a sample-barcoded 5' primer and J-beta primers. TCRdb processed the 5' RACE reads anew with MiXCR; each CDR3 protein has one entry. Of about 1 million distinct CDR3 sequences listed, 40% to 55% were seen once; the top ten hold approximately 17%. Isolating PBMCs gave at least 6.5 million of these cells per sample. The CDR3 covers 15 residues. Looked up from germline, CDR1 is MNHEY and CDR2 is SMNVEV (reference sequence). V lost 6 bases to trimming and J lost 7 bases, with 22 bases between them. Points on this clonotype: Its antigen is not known.

The TCR sequence derives from an older woman in good health. V usage is TRBV27 and J usage is TRBJ2-7; a possible D gene is TRBD1 (5 bases). The material sequenced was blood. DNA of the CDR3: TGTGCCAGCAGCCTATTGACAGCTACACACAATGAGCAGTACTTC. Residues: CASSLLTATHNEQYF.